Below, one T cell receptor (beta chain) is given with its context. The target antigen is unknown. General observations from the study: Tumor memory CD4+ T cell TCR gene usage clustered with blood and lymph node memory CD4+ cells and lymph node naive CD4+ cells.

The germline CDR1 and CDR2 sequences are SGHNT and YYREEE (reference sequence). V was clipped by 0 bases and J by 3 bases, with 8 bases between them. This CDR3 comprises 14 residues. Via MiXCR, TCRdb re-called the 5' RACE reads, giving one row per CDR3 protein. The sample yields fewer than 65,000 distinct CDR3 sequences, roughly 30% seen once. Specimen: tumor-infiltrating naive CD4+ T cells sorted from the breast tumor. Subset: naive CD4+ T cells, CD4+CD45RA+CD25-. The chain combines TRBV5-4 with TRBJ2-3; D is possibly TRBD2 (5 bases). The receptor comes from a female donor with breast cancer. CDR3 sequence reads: CASSLGGGTDTQYF. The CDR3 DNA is TGTGCCAGCAGCTTGGGCGGCGGGACAGATACGCAGTATTTT.